The 11 T cell receptor beta chains in this list originate from one sample, sequenced in a study of vaccination effects on CD4 cells after COVID-19. These receptors are not linked to any known antigen. Clones were read by immunoSEQ multiplex PCR, and TCRdb kept only the in-frame ones, dropping some. The sample carries roughly 27,000 clones, about 77% recorded once. Sequencing followed a ViraFEST assay step that expanded antigen-specific CD4+ T cells with viral peptide pools. Cultured cells yielded isolated CD4+ T cells after less than 11 days. The person acquired a PCR-confirmed SARS-CoV-2 infection between March and December 2020. The sample was CD4+ T cells from PBMCs cultured with HCoV-NL63 spike peptides, taken before COVID-19 vaccination. The receptors here all came from a human donor who had a prior SARS-CoV-2 infection.

This clone was picked up one time. The chain joins TRBV7-2 to TRBJ1-4, with no clear D. Germline CDR1 and CDR2: SGHTA and FQGNSA. V dropped 4 bases and J dropped 3 bases, with 3 bases sitting between them. The CDR3 is 12 amino acids. The CDR3 loop reads CASSSANEKLFF. CDR3 bases: TGTGCCAGCAGCTCCGCTAATGAAAAACTGTTTTTT.

The chain joins TRBV11-2 to TRBJ1-1; a weak D match, TRBD1 (6 bases). V lost 5 bases and J lost 5, with 15 bases in between. The CDR3 is made up of 14 amino acids. In germline, CDR1 is SGHAT, CDR2 FQNNGV. For the CDR3, the DNA is TGTGCCAGCAGCGGAGGGACACCTTTAACTGAAGCTTTCTTT. The encoded protein is CASSGGTPLTEAFF.

This chain uses TRBV5-1 with TRBJ1-2; D not resolved. Germline CDR1 is SGHRS and CDR2 is YFSETQ. The CDR3 totals 14 residues. The V end was cut by 4 bases, the J end by 0 bases, with 10 bases between. The chain's CDR3 is CASSIDGTNYGYTF. The CDR3 DNA follows: TGCGCCAGCAGCATAGACGGGACTAACTATGGCTACACCTTC.

The gene calls are TRBV13 and TRBJ2-7, with D possibly TRBD1 on 6 matching bases. The germline V gene has CDR1 PRHDT and CDR2 FYEKMQ (reference sequence). CDR3 size: 14 residues. Trimming removed 7 bases at V and 0 bases at J, with 13 bases between. CDR3 nucleotides: TGTGCCAGCAAGGACAGAGTGAGCTCCTACGAGCAGTACTTC. Translation gives CASKDRVSSYEQYF.

The chain has TRBV12-3 or TRBV12-4 and TRBJ1-2, with unresolved D. CDR3 length: 12 residues. V was trimmed by 3 bases and J by 7 bases, leaving 9 bases between them. CDR3 residues: CASSFSLGGYTF. The CDR3 DNA follows: TGTGCCAGCAGTTTCTCATTGGGTGGCTACACCTTC.

The chain joins TRBV7-2 to TRBJ2-7, with 9 bases lining up with TRBD1. V dropped 6 bases and J dropped 0; count of bases not matched to a gene: 6. Germline-derived CDR1 and CDR2 are SGHTA and FQGNSA. The CDR3 contains 15 residues. The CDR3 is CASSPDRGTSYEQYF. CDR3 in DNA: TGTGCCAGCAGTCCGGACAGGGGCACCTCCTACGAGCAGTACTTC.

The rearrangement uses TRBV9 and TRBJ2-3, with 11 bases fitting TRBD2. Germline trimming cut 0 bases from V and 0 bases from J; bases unmatched to any gene: 3. The CDR3 covers 17 residues. The germline V gene has CDR1 SGDLS and CDR2 YYNGEE. Here the CDR3 DNA reads TGTGCCAGCAGCGTAGGATGGACTAGCGGGAGCACAGATACGCAGTATTTT. It codes for CASSVGWTSGSTDTQYF.

V and J are TRBV4-3 and TRBJ2-7; D is ambiguous. This CDR3 has 17 residues. In germline, CDR1 is LGHNA, CDR2 YSLEER. Trimming took off 0 bases at V and 3 bases at J, with 18 bases between the two ends. CDR3 DNA sequence: TGCGCCAGCAGCCAAGAGGGTAGGTGGGATGGGGTCTACGAGCAGTACTTC. It encodes CASSQEGRWDGVYEQYF.

The CDR3, as DNA: TGTGCCAGCAGCCCCAGGACTAGCGCGGCAGATACGCAGTATTTT. Residues: CASSPRTSAADTQYF. V is TRBV5-4 and J is TRBJ2-3; TRBD2 aligns across 9 bases. The germline V gene encodes CDR1 SGHNT and CDR2 YYREEE (reference sequence). CDR3 length equals 15 residues. With V trimmed by 4 bases and J by 4 bases, 7 bases remained unmatched.

The rearrangement links TRBV7-2 to TRBJ1-4; D is unclear. Germline lookup yields CDR1 SGHTA and CDR2 FQGNSA. Trimming removed 1 base at V and 5 bases at J, with 23 bases between. The length of the CDR3 is 19 residues. CDR3 residues: CASSLVGPSLSALNEKLFF. For the CDR3, the DNA is TGTGCCAGCAGCTTAGTAGGGCCCTCACTTTCGGCCCTCAATGAAAAACTGTTTTTT.

The rearrangement links TRBV27 to TRBJ1-1; TRBD1 agrees at 7 bases. Trimming took 3 bases from V and 4 from J; bases not matched to a gene: 5. The CDR3 sequence is 14 residues long. Looked up from germline, CDR1 is MNHEY and CDR2 is SMNVEV (reference sequence). The CDR3 spells CASSFRTGSTEAFF. The DNA of the CDR3 is TGTGCCAGCAGTTTCCGGACAGGCTCCACTGAAGCTTTCTTT.